The T cell receptor (beta chain) under discussion was sequenced for a study of blood T cell repertoires in COVID-19. About the research overall: From T cells, B-cell-depleted T cells, or PBMCs came the material, which was cDNA or gDNA.

Generated by immunoSEQ multiplex PCR, the TCRdb table keeps only in-frame clones and is missing some. The sample consists of about 110,000 clones, around 85% of them appearing once. The sequencing sample was made of peripheral blood. The sequence derives from a man in his fifties with acute or convalescent COVID-19.

The CDR3 loop is CASKRAGEETQYF. For the CDR3, the DNA is TGTGCCAGCAAGAGGGCAGGGGAAGAGACCCAGTACTTC. V usage is TRBV9 and J usage is TRBJ2-5, with D maybe TRBD1 (6 bases). Germline-derived CDR1 and CDR2 are SGDLS and YYNGEE. The V gene lost 6 bases and the J gene lost 3 bases, with 12 bases spanning the gap. CDR3 size: 13 residues.